These T cell receptor beta chains were read from a single sample in a study of Tregs in tolerant kidney transplant recipients. Generated by immunoSEQ multiplex PCR, the TCRdb table keeps only in-frame clones and is missing some. The profile shows tens of thousands of clones, 65% to 85% of them singletons. The sequenced material came from CD4+ T cells from blood. These receptors were taken from a human donor in good health. CDR3s include the opening cysteine and the closing phenylalanine or tryptophan. The D gene is left open where the match is weak. Clone size, where shown, is once, few, many, or a class for clones that have expanded.

TRBV19	NA	NA	TRBJ1-5	CASSQGYQPQHF	TGTGCCAGTAGCCAGGGGTATCAGCCCCAGCATTTT
TRBV10-3	TRBD2	NA	TRBJ2-1	CAGTSGRINEQFF	TGTGCCGGAACTAGCGGGAGAATCAATGAGCAGTTCTTC
TRBV18	NA	NA	TRBJ2-7	CASSPLLGGLSYEQYF	TGTGCCAGCTCACCACTCTTAGGCGGACTATCCTACGAGCAGTACTTC
TRBV7-3	TRBD2	NA	TRBJ2-3	CASSPGGGSTDTQYF	TGTGCCAGCAGCCCGGGCGGGGGGAGCACAGATACGCAGTATTTT
TRBV4-2	TRBD1	NA	TRBJ2-4	CASSQLGQGKSKNIQYF	TGTGCCAGCAGCCAATTGGGACAGGGGAAGAGCAAAAACATTCAGTACTTC
TRBV7-9	NA	NA	TRBJ1-3	CASSAPLGAKGNTIYF	TGTGCCAGCAGCGCCCCGCTGGGGGCGAAAGGAAACACCATATATTTT
TRBV18	TRBD2	NA	TRBJ2-7	CASSTGLAGVYEQYF	TGTGCCAGCTCAACGGGACTAGCGGGAGTTTACGAGCAGTACTTC
TRBV7-2	TRBD2	NA	TRBJ2-5	CASSYSGGVETQYF	TGTGCCAGCAGCTATAGCGGGGGGGTTGAGACCCAGTACTTC
TRBV5-1	NA	NA	TRBJ1-1	CASSLGLRGAAEAFF	TGCGCCAGCAGCTTGGGCTTGAGGGGGGCCGCTGAAGCTTTCTTT
TRBV2	TRBD2	NA	TRBJ2-3	CASSRLAGGPLDTQYF	TGTGCCAGCTCGAGACTAGCGGGAGGGCCATTGGATACGCAGTATTTT
TRBV20-1	NA	NA	TRBJ1-1	CSARRNTEAFF	TGCAGTGCTAGAAGGAACACTGAAGCTTTCTTT
TRBV11-1	NA	NA	TRBJ1-1	CASSLVVIGRGNTEAFF	TGTGCCAGCAGCTTAGTTGTCATAGGGAGAGGGAACACTGAAGCTTTCTTT
TRBV7-3	NA	NA	TRBJ2-3	CASSSGPLGHSTDTQYF	TGTGCCAGCAGCTCCGGACCTCTCGGGCATAGCACAGATACGCAGTATTTT
TRBV25-1	TRBD1	NA	TRBJ2-7	CASRGTEGSYEQYF	TGTGCCAGCCGAGGGACAGAGGGCTCCTACGAGCAGTACTTC
TRBV5-1	TRBD1	once	TRBJ1-2	CASSLGSGGIYGYTF	TGCGCCAGCAGCTTGGGGTCAGGGGGAATCTATGGCTACACCTTC
TRBV30	NA	few	TRBJ1-2	CAWRAMGTNYGYTF	TGTGCCTGGAGGGCGATGGGCACTAACTATGGCTACACCTTC
TRBV29-1	NA	NA	TRBJ2-1	CSVGFNEQFF	TGCAGCGTCGGGTTCAATGAGCAGTTCTTC
TRBV11-2	TRBD1	NA	TRBJ1-5	CASSPGTGGNQPQHF	TGTGCCAGCAGCCCGGGGACAGGAGGCAATCAGCCCCAGCATTTT
TRBV30	TRBD1	NA	TRBJ2-7	CAWNLGQGNYEQYF	TGTGCCTGGAACCTCGGACAGGGAAACTACGAGCAGTACTTC
TRBV7-7	NA	once	TRBJ2-3	CASSQTGGPTDTQYF	TGTGCCAGCAGTCAGACCGGGGGTCCCACAGATACGCAGTATTTT
TRBV7-8	NA	NA	TRBJ1-2	CASSLAFPGYTF	TGTGCCAGCAGCTTAGCATTCCCTGGCTACACCTTC
TRBV2	TRBD1	NA	TRBJ1-2	CASSDGQGGTNYGYTF	TGTGCCAGCAGCGACGGACAGGGGGGGACTAACTATGGCTACACCTTC
TRBV18	NA	NA	TRBJ2-7	CASSPPEGRQYF	TGTGCCAGCTCGCCGCCCGAGGGTCGTCAGTACTTC
TRBV18	NA	NA	TRBJ2-1	CASSPAITNEQFF	TGTGCCAGCTCACCGGCCATTACCAATGAGCAGTTCTTC
TRBV27	NA	NA	TRBJ2-6	CASSLEGTGANVLTF	TGTGCCAGCAGTCTCGAGGGGACTGGGGCCAACGTCCTGACTTTC
TRBV6-1	NA	few	TRBJ2-3	CASKDGLGTDTQYF	TGTGCCAGCAAGGACGGGCTGGGCACAGATACGCAGTATTTT
TRBV18	TRBD1	NA	TRBJ2-3	CASSRDRGRDTQYF	TGTGCCAGCTCGCGGGACAGGGGAAGAGATACGCAGTATTTT
TRBV7-9	NA	NA	TRBJ1-1	CASSQNTEAFF	TGTGCCAGCAGCCAAAACACTGAAGCTTTCTTT
TRBV6-5	NA	NA	TRBJ2-7	CASSRDKAYEQYF	TGTGCCAGCAGCCGGGACAAGGCCTACGAGCAGTACTTC
TRBV2	TRBD1	NA	TRBJ2-3	CASSGTGGRDTQYF	TGTGCCAGCAGTGGGACAGGGGGGAGAGATACGCAGTATTTT
TRBV27	TRBD1	once	TRBJ2-7	CASSFRGTGPVYEQYF	TGTGCCAGCAGTTTTAGGGGGACAGGGCCGGTCTACGAGCAGTACTTC
TRBV5-6	NA	NA	TRBJ2-3	CASSWTGLSAGTNTQYF	TGTGCCAGCAGCTGGACGGGACTGTCGGCCGGAACGAATACGCAGTATTTT